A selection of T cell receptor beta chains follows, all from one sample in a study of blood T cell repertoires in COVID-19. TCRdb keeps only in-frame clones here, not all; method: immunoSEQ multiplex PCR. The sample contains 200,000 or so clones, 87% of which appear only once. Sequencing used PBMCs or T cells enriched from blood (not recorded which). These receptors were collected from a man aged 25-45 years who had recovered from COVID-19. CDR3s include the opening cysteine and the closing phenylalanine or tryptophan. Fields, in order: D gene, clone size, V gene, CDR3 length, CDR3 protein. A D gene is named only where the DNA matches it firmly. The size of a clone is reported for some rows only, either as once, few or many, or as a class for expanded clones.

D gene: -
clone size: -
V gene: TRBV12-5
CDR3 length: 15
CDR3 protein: CASGGNRELGTEAFF

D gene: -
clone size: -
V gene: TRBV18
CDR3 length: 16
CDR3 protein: CASSPPRQGGGDEQFF

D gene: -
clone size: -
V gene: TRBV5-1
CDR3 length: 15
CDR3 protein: CASSASGDSYNEQFF

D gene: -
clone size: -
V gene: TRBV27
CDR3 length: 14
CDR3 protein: CASSPLYQTYEQYF

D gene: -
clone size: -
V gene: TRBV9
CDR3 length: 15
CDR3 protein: CASSVVVGGSYEQFF

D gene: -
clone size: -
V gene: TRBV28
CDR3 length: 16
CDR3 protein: CASSFTFIAGTDTQYF

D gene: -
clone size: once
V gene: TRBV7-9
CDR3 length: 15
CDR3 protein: CASSLRTGTNEKLFF

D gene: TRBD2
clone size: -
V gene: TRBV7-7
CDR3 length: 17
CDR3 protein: CASSLGSAGGSTDTQYF

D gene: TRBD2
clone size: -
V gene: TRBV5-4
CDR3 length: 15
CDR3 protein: CASSRPGLDQETQYF

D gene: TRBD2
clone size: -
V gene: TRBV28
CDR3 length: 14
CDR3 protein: CASRGTSGLYEQYF

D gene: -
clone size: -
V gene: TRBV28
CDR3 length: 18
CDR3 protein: CASSFSVTAGQYQETQYF

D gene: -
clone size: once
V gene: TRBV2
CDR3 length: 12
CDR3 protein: CASSEALREQFF

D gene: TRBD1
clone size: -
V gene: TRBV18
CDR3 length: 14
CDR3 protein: CASSPPATGNEQYF

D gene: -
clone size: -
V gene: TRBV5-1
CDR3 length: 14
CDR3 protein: CASSPGLYPGELFF

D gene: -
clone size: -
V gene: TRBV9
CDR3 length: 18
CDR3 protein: CASSPRGGGRVGAYGYTF

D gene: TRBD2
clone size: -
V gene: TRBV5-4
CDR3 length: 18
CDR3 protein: CASSFSTSGGSSYNEQFF

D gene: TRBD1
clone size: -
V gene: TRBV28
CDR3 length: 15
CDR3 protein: CASSPGDRGHYGYTF

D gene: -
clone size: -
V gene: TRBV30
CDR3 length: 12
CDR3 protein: CAWARELEKLFF

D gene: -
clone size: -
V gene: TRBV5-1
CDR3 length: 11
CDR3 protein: CASSLGEKAFF

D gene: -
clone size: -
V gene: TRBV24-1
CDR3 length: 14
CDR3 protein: CATSDPTREETQYF

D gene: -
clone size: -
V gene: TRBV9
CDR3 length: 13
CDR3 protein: CASSPRDYWGYTF

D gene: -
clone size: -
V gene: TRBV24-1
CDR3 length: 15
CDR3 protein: CATSVGWGGNQPQHF

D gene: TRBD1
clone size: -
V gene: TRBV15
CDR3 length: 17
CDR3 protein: CATSRGGGRGMNTEAFF

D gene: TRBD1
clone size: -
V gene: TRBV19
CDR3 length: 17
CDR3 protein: CASSIGGGGGFNSPLHF

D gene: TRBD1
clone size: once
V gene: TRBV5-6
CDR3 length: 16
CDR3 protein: CASSTPGQGVIYEQYF

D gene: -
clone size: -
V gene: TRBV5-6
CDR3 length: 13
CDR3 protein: CASSPGLPQRQYF

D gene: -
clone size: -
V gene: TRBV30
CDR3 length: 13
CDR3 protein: CAWSKYSGSPLHF

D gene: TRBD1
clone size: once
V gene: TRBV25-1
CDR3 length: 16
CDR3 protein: CASSVGQGALLETQYF

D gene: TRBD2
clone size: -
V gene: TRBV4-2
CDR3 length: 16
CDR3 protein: CASSQDSGGFAGELFF

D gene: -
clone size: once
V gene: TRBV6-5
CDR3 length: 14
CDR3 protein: CASRLFRGRQPQHF

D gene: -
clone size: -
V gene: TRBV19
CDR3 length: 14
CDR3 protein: CASSPTGGREPQHF

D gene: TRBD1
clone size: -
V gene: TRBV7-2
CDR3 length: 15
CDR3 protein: CASSLGQGTNYGYTF

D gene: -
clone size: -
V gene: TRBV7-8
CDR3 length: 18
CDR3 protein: CASREYVGGPGVGHEQYF

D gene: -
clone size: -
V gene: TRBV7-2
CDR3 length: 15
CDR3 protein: CASSLVSGMNTEAFF

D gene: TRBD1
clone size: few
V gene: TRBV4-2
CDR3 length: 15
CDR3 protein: CASSHRDRAIEPQHF

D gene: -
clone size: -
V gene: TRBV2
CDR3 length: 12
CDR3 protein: CASSENPPALHF

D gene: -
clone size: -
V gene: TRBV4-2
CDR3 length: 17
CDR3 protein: CASSQEVGAGPPYEQYF

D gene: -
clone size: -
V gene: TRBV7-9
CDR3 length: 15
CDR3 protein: CASSLGTHWEEKLFF

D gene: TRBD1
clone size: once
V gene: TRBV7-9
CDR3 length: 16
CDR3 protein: CASSNTDRPIQETQYF

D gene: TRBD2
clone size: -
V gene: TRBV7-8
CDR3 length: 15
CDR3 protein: CASSPPGLAVYEQYF

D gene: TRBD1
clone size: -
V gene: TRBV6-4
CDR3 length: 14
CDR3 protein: CASSTQGGGQPQHF

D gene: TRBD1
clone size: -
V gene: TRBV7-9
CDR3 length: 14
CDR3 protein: CASSLTGSNSPLHF

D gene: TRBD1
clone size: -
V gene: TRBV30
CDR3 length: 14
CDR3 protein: CAWSSTGGGQPQHF

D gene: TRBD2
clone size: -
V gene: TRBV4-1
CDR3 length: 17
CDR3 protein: CASSQAVAGGLLYEQYF

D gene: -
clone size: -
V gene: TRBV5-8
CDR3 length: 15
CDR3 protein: CASSLEGGPGDTQYF

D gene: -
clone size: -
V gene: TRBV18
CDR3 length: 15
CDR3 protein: CASSPEPYSTDTQYF